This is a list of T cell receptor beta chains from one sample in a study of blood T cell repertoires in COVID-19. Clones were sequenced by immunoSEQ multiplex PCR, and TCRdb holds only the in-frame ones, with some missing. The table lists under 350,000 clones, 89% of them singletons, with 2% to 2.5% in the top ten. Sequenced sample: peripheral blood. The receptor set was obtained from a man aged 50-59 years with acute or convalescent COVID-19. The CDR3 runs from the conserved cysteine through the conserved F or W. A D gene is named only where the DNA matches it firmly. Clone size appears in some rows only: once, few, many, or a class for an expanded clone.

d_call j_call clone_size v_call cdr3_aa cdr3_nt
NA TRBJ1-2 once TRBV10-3 CAISNQTGYGYTF TGTGCCATCAGTAATCAGACAGGTTATGGCTACACCTTC
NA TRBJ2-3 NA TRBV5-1 CASSRTGSTDTQYF TGCGCCAGCAGTCGGACGGGGAGCACAGATACGCAGTATTTT
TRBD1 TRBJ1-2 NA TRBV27 CASSLSPDRGTFYGYTF TGTGCCAGCAGTTTATCTCCGGACAGGGGGACCTTCTATGGCTACACCTTC
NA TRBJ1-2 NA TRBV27 CASTFSALGGLGGYTF TGTGCCAGCACTTTTAGTGCGTTGGGGGGTCTAGGAGGCTACACCTTC
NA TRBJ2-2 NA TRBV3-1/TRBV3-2 CASSLGRGTGELFF TGTGCCAGCAGCCTAGGGAGAGGGACCGGGGAGCTGTTTTTT
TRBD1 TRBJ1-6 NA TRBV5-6 CASSPDRDSPLHF TGTGCCAGCAGCCCCGACAGGGATTCACCCCTCCACTTT
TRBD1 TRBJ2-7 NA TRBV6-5 CASSMGQGENEQYF TGTGCCAGCAGTATGGGACAGGGGGAAAACGAGCAGTACTTC
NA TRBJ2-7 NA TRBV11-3 CASSLVSGREQYF TGTGCCAGCAGCTTAGTGTCAGGCCGGGAGCAGTACTTC
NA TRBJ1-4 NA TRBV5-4 CASSSEVGRTNEKLFF TGTGCCAGCAGCTCCGAGGTCGGAAGAACTAATGAAAAACTGTTTTTT
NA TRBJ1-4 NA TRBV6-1 CASSVGGRFSNEKLFF TGTGCCAGCAGTGTGGGGGGAAGGTTTTCTAATGAAAAACTGTTTTTT